These T cell receptor beta chains were read from a single sample in a study of T-cell memory formation after mild COVID-19. TCRdb reprocessed the 5' RACE reads via MiXCR and lists one record per CDR3 protein. Here the sample spans hundreds of thousands of distinct CDR3 sequences, 20% to 30% being singletons. Sequencing was done on a sample of PBMCs or a T cell subset sorted from them (not recorded which). Receptors were obtained from an adult woman who had mild COVID-19 (a few samples of this study predate the infection). Cell type and time point are not known. The CDR3 runs from the conserved cysteine through the conserved F or W. The order of the fields is clone size, J gene, D gene, V gene, CDR3 DNA, CDR3 protein. A D gene is named only where the DNA matches it firmly. Where a row states a size, it is once, few, many or the class of an expanded clone; other rows omit it.

abundance: .
j_gene: TRBJ2-6
d_gene: .
v_gene: TRBV6-5
CDR3nt: TGTGCCAGCAGTGTAAGACCCTCTGGGGCCAACGTCCTGACTTTC
CDR3aa: CASSVRPSGANVLTF

abundance: .
j_gene: TRBJ2-2
d_gene: .
v_gene: TRBV5-1
CDR3nt: TGCGCCAGCAGCCTGGGTCGGGGGAACACCGGGGAGCTGTTTTTT
CDR3aa: CASSLGRGNTGELFF

abundance: .
j_gene: TRBJ1-6
d_gene: .
v_gene: TRBV4-1
CDR3nt: TGCGCCAGCAGCCAAGATCAAAGGACAAGTACTTCACCCCTCCACTTT
CDR3aa: CASSQDQRTSTSPLHF

abundance: many
j_gene: TRBJ2-2
d_gene: .
v_gene: TRBV6-5
CDR3nt: TGTGCCAGCAGTTACTCCGACATTCTGAACACCGGGGAGCTGTTTTTT
CDR3aa: CASSYSDILNTGELFF

abundance: few
j_gene: TRBJ2-7
d_gene: .
v_gene: TRBV5-1
CDR3nt: TGCGCCAGCAGCTTTAGTAGCCAGAGTGGGTACGAGCAGTACTTC
CDR3aa: CASSFSSQSGYEQYF

abundance: few
j_gene: TRBJ2-2
d_gene: TRBD2
v_gene: TRBV5-1
CDR3nt: TGCGCCAGCAGCCCCTCGGGACTAGCAACCACCGGGGAGCTGTTTTTT
CDR3aa: CASSPSGLATTGELFF

abundance: .
j_gene: TRBJ2-7
d_gene: TRBD1
v_gene: TRBV15
CDR3nt: TGTGCCACCAGCAGAGACAGGGGGTTGGGAGTGACTACCTACGAGCAGTACTTC
CDR3aa: CATSRDRGLGVTTYEQYF

abundance: .
j_gene: TRBJ1-1
d_gene: .
v_gene: TRBV11-2
CDR3nt: TGTGCCAGCAGCTTAATGAGGGTGGACACTGAAGCTTTCTTT
CDR3aa: CASSLMRVDTEAFF

abundance: .
j_gene: TRBJ2-3
d_gene: TRBD2
v_gene: TRBV24-1
CDR3nt: TGTGCCACCAGCGCTTTAAGCGGGGACACAGATACGCAGTATTTT
CDR3aa: CATSALSGDTDTQYF

abundance: few
j_gene: TRBJ2-1
d_gene: .
v_gene: TRBV30
CDR3nt: TGTGCCTGGAAGGAGGTCAACACATACTACAATGAGCAGTTCTTC
CDR3aa: CAWKEVNTYYNEQFF

abundance: few
j_gene: TRBJ2-3
d_gene: .
v_gene: TRBV20-1
CDR3nt: TGCAGTGCTTTCCGGGACTCGGCAGATACGCAGTATTTT
CDR3aa: CSAFRDSADTQYF

abundance: few
j_gene: TRBJ2-7
d_gene: TRBD2
v_gene: TRBV30
CDR3nt: TGTGCCTGGACGAATGGGGGACTAGCGGCCTACGAGCAGTACTTC
CDR3aa: CAWTNGGLAAYEQYF

abundance: few
j_gene: TRBJ2-7
d_gene: TRBD1
v_gene: TRBV19
CDR3nt: TGTGCCAGTAGTCCGCGACAGGGGCCTACCTACGAGCAGTACTTC
CDR3aa: CASSPRQGPTYEQYF

abundance: .
j_gene: TRBJ1-4
d_gene: TRBD1
v_gene: TRBV12-3/TRBV12-4
CDR3nt: TGTGCCAGCAGTTCCTGGGGGACAGGGGATGAAAAACTGTTTTTT
CDR3aa: CASSSWGTGDEKLFF

abundance: .
j_gene: TRBJ2-7
d_gene: TRBD1
v_gene: TRBV5-1
CDR3nt: TGCGCCAGCAGCTTGGGGGACAGTGGAGTACAGTACTTC
CDR3aa: CASSLGDSGVQYF

abundance: .
j_gene: TRBJ2-1
d_gene: TRBD2
v_gene: TRBV18
CDR3nt: TGTGCCAGCTCACCCCCAGGACTAGAAGTCAATGAGCAGTTCTTC
CDR3aa: CASSPPGLEVNEQFF

abundance: few
j_gene: TRBJ2-7
d_gene: TRBD1
v_gene: TRBV6-1
CDR3nt: TGTGCCAGCAGCAAGGGACAGGGGGCCTACGAGCAGTACTTC
CDR3aa: CASSKGQGAYEQYF

abundance: few
j_gene: TRBJ2-7
d_gene: .
v_gene: TRBV5-1
CDR3nt: TGCGCCAGCAGCTCGACAGTGAGCTACGAGCAGTACTTC
CDR3aa: CASSSTVSYEQYF

abundance: .
j_gene: TRBJ2-7
d_gene: .
v_gene: TRBV25-1
CDR3nt: TGTGCCAGCAGTCCCCATTCCGTCGGGTACGAGCAGTACTTC
CDR3aa: CASSPHSVGYEQYF

abundance: .
j_gene: TRBJ2-6
d_gene: TRBD1
v_gene: TRBV7-9
CDR3nt: TGTGCCAGCAGCCCCCGTGGGGACAGCAACTCTGGGGCCAACGTCCTGACTTTC
CDR3aa: CASSPRGDSNSGANVLTF

abundance: few
j_gene: TRBJ1-2
d_gene: TRBD1
v_gene: TRBV5-1
CDR3nt: TGCGCCAGCAGCTTGAACACAGGGGGGGACTATGGCTACACCTTC
CDR3aa: CASSLNTGGDYGYTF

abundance: .
j_gene: TRBJ2-5
d_gene: .
v_gene: TRBV6-5
CDR3nt: TGTGCCAGCAGTTACGGGATTTCCACAGAGACCCAGTACTTC
CDR3aa: CASSYGISTETQYF

abundance: .
j_gene: TRBJ2-5
d_gene: .
v_gene: TRBV15
CDR3nt: TGTGCCACCAGCAGAGGGAGGGTATCTCGGGAGACCCAGTACTTC
CDR3aa: CATSRGRVSRETQYF

abundance: few
j_gene: TRBJ1-2
d_gene: .
v_gene: TRBV3-1
CDR3nt: TGTGCCAGCAGTCCAAACCGTGACACTAGCAACTATGGCTACACCTTC
CDR3aa: CASSPNRDTSNYGYTF

abundance: many
j_gene: TRBJ1-2
d_gene: .
v_gene: TRBV5-1
CDR3nt: TGTGCCAGCAGCTTAGCCCTCGGAGACTATGGCTACACCTTC
CDR3aa: CASSLALGDYGYTF

abundance: .
j_gene: TRBJ1-2
d_gene: TRBD1
v_gene: TRBV20-1
CDR3nt: TGCAGTGCCCGACAGGGAGAGTATGGCTACACCTTC
CDR3aa: CSARQGEYGYTF

abundance: few
j_gene: TRBJ1-2
d_gene: .
v_gene: TRBV29-1
CDR3nt: TGCAGCGACCTCCCCAGGGGTCCCCGGTATGGCTACACCTTC
CDR3aa: CSDLPRGPRYGYTF

abundance: few
j_gene: TRBJ1-2
d_gene: .
v_gene: TRBV24-1
CDR3nt: TGTGCCACCAGTGATCACGGACAGAACTATGGCTACACCTTC
CDR3aa: CATSDHGQNYGYTF

abundance: few
j_gene: TRBJ2-1
d_gene: .
v_gene: TRBV6-5
CDR3nt: TGTGCCAGCGGCTTCAATGAGCAGTTCTTC
CDR3aa: CASGFNEQFF

abundance: .
j_gene: TRBJ2-1
d_gene: TRBD1
v_gene: TRBV12-3/TRBV12-4
CDR3nt: TGTGCCAGCAGAGTTGGCAGGGGGCAAAGCAATGAGCAGTTCTTC
CDR3aa: CASRVGRGQSNEQFF

abundance: few
j_gene: TRBJ2-1
d_gene: TRBD2
v_gene: TRBV7-7
CDR3nt: TGTGCTAGCAGCTTATACGGGACTAGTGGCAATGAGCAGTTCTTC
CDR3aa: CASSLYGTSGNEQFF

abundance: once
j_gene: TRBJ2-3
d_gene: .
v_gene: TRBV7-2
CDR3nt: TGTGCCAGCAGCTCGGGTTGGACAGATACGCAGTATTTT
CDR3aa: CASSSGWTDTQYF

abundance: .
j_gene: TRBJ1-2
d_gene: .
v_gene: TRBV12-3/TRBV12-4
CDR3nt: TGTGCCAGCAGTTTCAGCAGGGTGAGCTATGGCTACACCTTC
CDR3aa: CASSFSRVSYGYTF

abundance: .
j_gene: TRBJ2-3
d_gene: TRBD1
v_gene: TRBV10-3
CDR3nt: TGTGCCATCAGTGACCGGGACAGAGAAACAGATACGCAGTATTTT
CDR3aa: CAISDRDRETDTQYF

abundance: .
j_gene: TRBJ2-1
d_gene: TRBD1
v_gene: TRBV7-2
CDR3nt: TGTGCCAGCAGCTTAAGAAGGGGGCCAGGGGAGCAGTTCTTC
CDR3aa: CASSLRRGPGEQFF

abundance: .
j_gene: TRBJ2-7
d_gene: .
v_gene: TRBV20-1
CDR3nt: TGCAGTGCTAGAGATACCAGCTACGAGCAGTACTTC
CDR3aa: CSARDTSYEQYF

abundance: .
j_gene: TRBJ2-2
d_gene: .
v_gene: TRBV6-6
CDR3nt: TGTGCCAGCAAGGCCGGGGAGCTGTTTTTT
CDR3aa: CASKAGELFF

abundance: few
j_gene: TRBJ1-2
d_gene: .
v_gene: TRBV7-2
CDR3nt: TGTGCCAGCAGCTACGACAGTACGGCTAACTATGGCTACACCTTC
CDR3aa: CASSYDSTANYGYTF

abundance: .
j_gene: TRBJ1-5
d_gene: TRBD1
v_gene: TRBV12-3/TRBV12-4
CDR3nt: TGTGCCAGCAGTTTCCAGGGGGGGAGCAATCAGCCCCAGCATTTT
CDR3aa: CASSFQGGSNQPQHF

abundance: .
j_gene: TRBJ1-4
d_gene: .
v_gene: TRBV7-8
CDR3nt: TGTGCCAGCAGCCTCCATTGGATGGAATCAACTAATGAAAAACTGTTTTTT
CDR3aa: CASSLHWMESTNEKLFF

abundance: few
j_gene: TRBJ2-1
d_gene: .
v_gene: TRBV5-6
CDR3nt: TGTGCCAGCAGCTTGGTCCTCGGCGATGAGCAGTTCTTC
CDR3aa: CASSLVLGDEQFF

abundance: once
j_gene: TRBJ1-1
d_gene: TRBD1
v_gene: TRBV6-6
CDR3nt: TGTGCCAGCAGTCAGAGTAGGGACAGAACTGAAGCTTTCTTT
CDR3aa: CASSQSRDRTEAFF

abundance: .
j_gene: TRBJ1-1
d_gene: .
v_gene: TRBV10-3
CDR3nt: TGTGCCATCAACTCGGACCCGAACACTGAAGCTTTCTTT
CDR3aa: CAINSDPNTEAFF

abundance: .
j_gene: TRBJ2-5
d_gene: .
v_gene: TRBV14
CDR3nt: TGTGCCAGCAGCCAATTCCCCATAGAGACCCAGTACTTC
CDR3aa: CASSQFPIETQYF